The present T cell receptor (beta chain) was sequenced within a study of sequential checkpoint blockade in melanoma. Treatment indicated: randomized to nivolumab then ipilimumab (arm A) or the reverse (arm B). The length of the CDR3 is 13 residues. Germline values: CDR1 MNHGY, CDR2 SAAAGT. Trimming stripped 7 bases from V and 6 bases from J, with 15 bases between. The table came from immunoSEQ multiplex PCR; TCRdb's copy has only in-frame clones and leaves some out. This table holds about 18,000 clones, around 72% found once. The TCR originated in a human donor with melanoma. This sample comprised tumor tissue (inferred from file names), obtained from a patient given nivolumab and ipilimumab in sequence. V usage is TRBV6-8 and J usage is TRBJ1-2, with D possibly TRBD1 on 5 matching bases. DNA for the CDR3: TGTGCCAGCACCCTTCCCCCAGGGCATGGCTACACCTTC. It is translated as CASTLPPGHGYTF.